This is a list of T cell receptor beta chains from one sample in a study of blood T cell repertoires in COVID-19. Using immunoSEQ multiplex PCR, the repertoire was profiled, and TCRdb retains in-frame clones only, with some absent. The table records tens of thousands of clones, around 90% of them present only once. Sequenced sample: peripheral blood. The source is a man aged 18 to 30 with COVID-19, enrolled during active disease. The CDR3 runs from the conserved cysteine through the conserved F or W. Fields, in order: V gene, CDR3 protein.

>TRBV4-2
CASSQAKGRAPHEQYF
>TRBV28
CASSLLVLGRDEAFF
>TRBV24-1
CATKAQGAGGYTF
>TRBV28
CASSSRRGEQFF
>TRBV27
CASSLRARSNQPQHF
>TRBV28
CASKSQGASGRSKQYF
>TRBV4-3
CASSQTGGSTDTQYF
>TRBV29-1
CSVPGRRGLQNTEAFF
>TRBV13
CASSAGGESRHEQFF
>TRBV15
CATSRDRGGTAYEQYF
>TRBV11-3
CASSLAEGEVNEQFF
>TRBV7-6
CASSSQGAGWDYGYTF
>TRBV3-1/TRBV3-2
CASRPGTSGRNEQFF
>TRBV2
CASEESYSNQPQHF
>TRBV28
CASRPRDSFYNSPLHF
>TRBV9
CASSGASGDTDTQYF
>TRBV7-9
CASSPPDRLNTEAFF
>TRBV3-1/TRBV3-2
CASSHLTGDGYTF
>TRBV10-3
CAIGQYQPQHF
>TRBV7-9
CASSLGQGKYF
>TRBV5-1
CASSIPDSNYGYTF
>TRBV7-8
CASSLGGTTYEQYF
>TRBV4-2
CASSQAYPSKDTQYF
>TRBV9
CASSVDPDYSPLHF
>TRBV11-2
CASSPLSRTGGFYGYTF
>TRBV21-1
CASSTVAQYF
>TRBV9
CASSVGQGETQYF
>TRBV3-1/TRBV3-2
CASISLKREQFF
>TRBV28
CASRGTGIHQPQHF
>TRBV5-8
CASSLTGSHNEQYF
>TRBV15
CATSRTVRDRGYEQYF
>TRBV19
CASSIGGGTNEKLFF
>TRBV28
CASSSVGEVTGELFF
>TRBV19
CASSMGLAPSYEQYF
>TRBV25-1
CASRRTGDEKLLF
>TRBV5-8
CASSMTLGSEQFF
>TRBV28
CASSPLGTSGSADTQYF
>TRBV5-8
CASSPSGFMNTEAFF
>TRBV19
CASSIGQGRNQPQHF
>TRBV15
CATSRVGTGPYQETQYF
>TRBV7-9
CASYHGRLNTDTQYF
>TRBV27
CASSFSPGELFF